The clone carrying this T cell receptor (beta chain) was seen only once. Antigen: not known. Here the CDR3 omits its conserved ending phenylalanine or tryptophan, so a read error is the likely source. The data originate from a study of molecular identifiers for immune sequencing clone quantification. Notes on the study in general: Jurkat TCR RNA that was spiked in from one cell was reportedly detectable among one million naive cells. Identical TCR molecules can share a barcode, and this sharing could underestimate highly expanded clone sizes.

Using its own MiXCR run on the PCR reads, TCRdb lists one record per CDR3 protein. The table lists around 470,000 distinct CDR3 sequences, over 20% of them singletons. Germline loops: CDR1 SGHVS, CDR2 FNYEAQ. The CDR3 extends over 13 amino acids. Trimming stripped 1 base from V and 5 bases from J, with 6 bases between. This sequence originates from a human donor in good health. Some libraries in this study had Jurkat cell RNA spiked in. Source material: naive CD8+ T cells from blood, with Jurkat cell RNA spiked in. The subset denotes: FACS-sorted CD8+CD4-CCR7+CD45RA+ naive T cells. This chain uses TRBV7-6 with TRBJ1-5, with D perhaps matching TRBD1 (5 bases). CDR3 protein: CASSLGQHQPQHV. Written as DNA, the CDR3 is TGTGCCAGCAGCTTAGGACAGCATCAGCCCCAGCATGTT.